Listed here are 17 T cell receptor beta chains from one sample, sequenced in a study of shared clonotypes between healthy human individuals. Using immunoSEQ multiplex PCR, the repertoire was profiled, and TCRdb retains in-frame clones only, with some absent. This table holds about 1.1 million clones, around 82% found once. Specimen: memory CD4+ T cells from PBMCs. Sample subset: CD45RA-negative fraction. The receptors stem from a man between 18 and 29 years old in good health. Some clones in this sample may be carry-over from other donors' samples.

The genes are TRBV28 and TRBJ1-2; D possibly corresponds to TRBD1 (5 bases). This CDR3 has 14 residues. With 5 bases removed from V and 3 bases from J, the gap between germline ends came to 13 bases. Looked up from germline, CDR1 is MDHEN and CDR2 is SYDVKM. This chain's CDR3 is CASSGGDRYYGYTF. CDR3 sequence (DNA): TGTGCCAGCAGTGGGGGGGACCGCTACTATGGCTACACCTTC.

A few counts support this clone. The rearrangement links TRBV10-3 to TRBJ2-6; 16 nucleotides align to TRBD2. V lost 6 bases and J lost 0; bases outside the gene matches: 5. The germline V gene encodes CDR1 ENHRY and CDR2 SYGVKD. CDR3 length: 19 residues. CDR3 sequence reads: CAIRAGLAGGSSGANVLTF. The CDR3 nucleotides are TGTGCCATCAGGGCGGGACTAGCGGGAGGGAGCTCTGGGGCCAACGTCCTGACTTTC.

The J gene is TRBJ1-1, the V gene TRBV7-9; 11 bases map to TRBD1. CDR1 is SEHNR and CDR2 is FQNEAQ in the germline V gene (reference sequence). This CDR3 comprises 15 residues. The ends lost 5 bases at V and 5 bases at J; junction bases unmatched: 7. The CDR3 protein is CASSVGDRGWTEAFF. The CDR3 DNA sequence: TGTGCCAGCAGCGTAGGGGACAGGGGGTGGACTGAAGCTTTCTTT. Filled out from reference TRBV7-9 and TRBJ1-1, the complete variable domain reads DTGVSQNPRHKITKRGQNVTFRCDPISEHNRLYWYRQTLGQGPEFLTYFQNEAQLEKSRLLSDRFSAERPKGSFSTLEIQRTEQGDSAMYLCASSVGDRGWTEAFFGQGTRLTVV.

The chain uses TRBV30 and TRBJ2-1; possible D gene TRBD1, 6 bases. V shed 5 bases and J shed 12 bases, with 11 bases lying between them. The CDR3 has 10 residues. CDR1 and CDR2 (germline): GTSNPN, SVGIG (reference sequence). In DNA form, the CDR3 reads TGTGCCTGGGGACTCAGGGGGCAGTTCTTC. Translated: CAWGLRGQFF. Together with reference TRBV30 and TRBJ2-1, the CDR3 gives the full variable domain: SQTIHQWPATLVQPVGSPLSLECTVEGTSNPNLYWYRQAAGRGLQLLFYSVGIGQISSEVPQNLSASRPQDRQFILSSKKLLLSDSGFYLCAWGLRGQFFGPGTRLTVL.

This rearrangement joins TRBV6-5 to TRBJ2-7; D ambiguous. This CDR3 contains 15 residues. In germline, CDR1 is MNHEY, CDR2 SVGAGI. The V and J ends lost 0 bases and 2 bases respectively, with 11 bases between them. CDR3 in amino acids: CASSYSTARTYEQYF. The CDR3 DNA reads as TGTGCCAGCAGTTACTCGACTGCCCGGACCTACGAGCAGTACTTC.

Regarding this clone: The germline gene is not matched at one end of the junction; a read error may be the cause. The gene calls are TRBV5-1 and TRBJ1-2, with 8 bases aligning to TRBD1. CDR3 length: 15 residues. CDR1 and CDR2 (germline): SGHRS, YFSETQ. This CDR3 is CASSLHRDRSTQWDF. In DNA, the CDR3 is TGCGCCAGCAGCTTGCACCGGGACAGGTCCACCCAATGGGACTTC.

The chain employs TRBV9 and TRBJ1-3; D unresolved. Trimming cost V 3 bases and J 8 bases, with 6 bases left between them. This CDR3 spans 11 amino acids. Per the germline V gene, CDR1 is SGDLS and CDR2 is YYNGEE. The CDR3 loop is CASSAKDTIYF. CDR3 DNA: TGTGCCAGCAGCGCCAAGGACACCATATATTTT.

This chain joins TRBV15 and TRBJ2-3; D gene uncertain. Germline V CDR1 and CDR2: LNHNV, YYDKDF (reference sequence). This CDR3 is built from 14 residues. V gave up 5 bases and J gave up 6 bases, with 15 bases separating them. CDR3 sequence: CATSYPGESDTQYF. The CDR3 bases are TGTGCCACCAGCTACCCCGGTGAGTCGGATACGCAGTATTTT.

The chain combines TRBV7-9 with TRBJ1-1; D not certain. The CDR3 spans 13 residues. V lost 7 bases, J lost 11 bases, and 20 bases lay in between. CDR1 and CDR2 (germline): SEHNR, FQNEAQ (reference sequence). CDR3 protein: CASIQREGSKAFF. CDR3 DNA sequence: TGTGCCAGCATCCAGCGGGAGGGTTCGAAGGCTTTCTTT.

This clone was seen ten or more times. The chain has TRBV4-2 and TRBJ2-7; unclear D gene. The germline gives CDR1 LGHNA, CDR2 YNFKEQ. The V end lost 4 bases, the J end lost 7 bases, and 11 bases lay between the germline ends. The CDR3 sequence is 12 residues long. CDR3 residues: CASSPPSYEQYF. The CDR3 DNA follows: TGTGCCAGCAGCCCACCCTCGTATGAGCAGTACTTC.

In this sample, this clone turned up a few times. CDR3 DNA sequence: TGTGCCAGCAGCTTAACTCCTAAACCCTACGAGCAGTACTTC. It is translated as CASSLTPKPYEQYF. The gene calls are TRBV7-8 and TRBJ2-7; the D is unclear. The CDR3 extends over 14 amino acids. The germline CDR1 and CDR2 sequences are SGHVS and FQNEAQ. The ends were cut back, 2 bases at V and 2 bases at J, with 10 bases in the middle.

The chain employs TRBV7-2 and TRBJ1-1, with D hard to call. This CDR3 region has 12 residues. Trimming removed 2 bases from V and 6 bases from J, with 7 bases in between. Germline CDR1 and CDR2: SGHTA and FQGNSA. The CDR3 protein is CASSLLQSEAFF. CDR3 sequence (DNA): TGTGCCAGCAGCTTACTTCAGTCTGAAGCTTTCTTT.

This clone occurred a few times. Other DNA variants within this sample encode the same CDR3. The chain links TRBV5-1 to TRBJ1-1, with D perhaps matching TRBD1 (5 bases). This CDR3 is 14 amino acids long. V was pared by 4 bases and J by 1 base, with 11 bases between. Germline V gene sequence: CDR1 SGHRS, CDR2 YFSETQ. DNA for the CDR3: TGCGCCAGCAGCCCCCGTGGGGGGAACACTGAAGCTTTCTTT. It is translated as CASSPRGGNTEAFF.

The genes are TRBV7-2 and TRBJ1-2, with D maybe TRBD1 (5 bases). Trimming stripped 3 bases from V and 1 base from J, with 21 bases between. The CDR3 covers 18 residues. CDR1 is SGHTA and CDR2 is FQGNSA in the germline V gene. CDR3 sequence: CASSLSLGFWGNNYGYTF. CDR3 bases: TGTGCCAGCAGCTTGAGCCTAGGGTTCTGGGGGAATAACTATGGCTACACCTTC. Combining the CDR3 with reference TRBV7-2 and TRBJ1-2 gives the whole variable domain GAGVSQSPSNKVTEKGKDVELRCDPISGHTALYWYRQSLGQGLEFLIYFQGNSAPDKSGLPSDRFSAERTGGSVSTLTIQRTQQEDSAVYLCASSLSLGFWGNNYGYTFGSGTRLTVV.

The table lists this clone with a few counts. The rearrangement links TRBV10-1 to TRBJ2-7; D is ambiguous. In germline, CDR1 is WNHNN, CDR2 SYGVQD (reference sequence). The ends were cut back, 5 bases at V and 3 bases at J, with 8 bases in the middle. The CDR3 totals 12 residues. The CDR3 DNA sequence: TGCGCCAGCAGTAGAGGAGACTACGAGCAGTACTTC. Translated: CASSRGDYEQYF.

The chain carries TRBV6-1 and TRBJ1-1, with TRBD1 identical over 12 bases. The CDR3 is 15 residues long. CDR1 and CDR2 (germline): MNHNS, SASEGT. The ends lost 5 bases at V and 4 bases at J; junction bases unmatched: 5. The CDR3 loop reads CASSSGTGGGTEAFF. For the CDR3, the DNA is TGTGCCAGCAGTTCTGGGACAGGGGGCGGCACTGAAGCTTTCTTT.

The chain combines TRBV5-1 with TRBJ1-5; D unresolved. The CDR3 is made up of 15 amino acids. The V gene lost 0 bases and the J gene lost 3 bases, with 10 bases spanning the gap. Germline V lookup: CDR1 SGHRS, CDR2 YFSETQ. In DNA form, the CDR3 reads TGCGCCAGCAGCTTGGCCGGGGTCCCCAATCAGCCCCAGCATTTT. This translates into CASSLAGVPNQPQHF.